The present T cell receptor beta chain was sequenced within a study of T cell responses to AZD1222 COVID-19 vaccine. Overall study findings and caveats: Without day 14 samples, only post-peak T cell repertoires were studied. Spike-specific TCR depth and breadth grew after two AZD1222 doses. Seropositive AZD1222 recipients at baseline numbered only five to seven.

V gave up 4 bases and J gave up 5 bases; unmatched junction bases: 18. Germline V lookup: CDR1 MNHEY, CDR2 SMNVEV (reference sequence). The CDR3 consists of 18 residues. Details on this clone: Its antigen is undetermined.

The protocol was immunoSEQ multiplex PCR, while the TCRdb copy is restricted to in-frame clones and leaves out a portion. The repertoire consists of about 160,000 clones, with 85% to 90% occurring once and the leading ten covering 5.5%. The receptor comes from an adult in good health. The sample was peripheral blood, taken on day 0 of AZD1222 vaccination. J is TRBJ2-5 and V is TRBV27; 8 bases align to TRBD1. In DNA form, the CDR3 reads TGTGCCAGCAGTTCGTCGCTCCCACCCCAGGGGGCCCCCGAGACCCAGTACTTC. It yields the protein CASSSSLPPQGAPETQYF.